A single sample gave rise to the 3 T cell receptor beta chains below, sequenced in a study of shared clonotypes between healthy human individuals. Clones were sequenced by immunoSEQ multiplex PCR, and TCRdb holds only the in-frame ones, with some missing. Here the sample spans 550,000 to 700,000 clones, more than 70% being singletons. The sample taken for sequencing was memory CD4+ T cells sorted from blood. Subset specified: CD45RA-negative fraction. These receptors were obtained from a woman aged 25 to 39 in good health.

The J gene is TRBJ2-1, the V gene TRBV7-3; D uncertain. The CDR3 runs to 17 residues. Germline loops: CDR1 SGHTA, CDR2 FQGTGA. Between the trimmed V and J ends, which lost 5 bases and 3 bases, there was a span of 20 bases. The CDR3 is CASSPSGSLDGYNEQFF. CDR3 DNA sequence: TGTGCCAGCAGCCCAAGTGGTAGTCTGGACGGCTACAATGAGCAGTTCTTC.

CDR3 sequence (DNA): TGTGCCAGCAGTGCACTAGCGGGAGGCGGGAGTGAGCAGTTCTTC. Amino acids: CASSALAGGGSEQFF. V gene TRBV2 combines with J gene TRBJ2-1; 12 bases are shared with TRBD2. The germline CDR1 and CDR2 sequences are SNHLY and FYNNEI. The CDR3 is made up of 15 amino acids. Trimming took 4 bases from V and 9 from J; bases not matched to a gene: 7.

V gene TRBV30 combines with J gene TRBJ1-4, with D unresolved. V was pared by 5 bases and J by 5 bases, with 12 bases between. The CDR3 covers 13 residues. In germline, CDR1 is GTSNPN, CDR2 SVGIG (reference sequence). The CDR3 DNA sequence: TGTGCCTGGGCCACGGAACCGAATGAAAAACTGTTTTTT. Protein product: CAWATEPNEKLFF.